Presented here are 32 T cell receptor beta chains from one specimen sequenced in a study of T cell responses to AZD1222 COVID-19 vaccine. TCRdb's table, derived via immunoSEQ multiplex PCR, lists solely in-frame clones and lacks some. Altogether approximately 150,000 clones are present, roughly 89% being singletons, with the ten largest covering approximately 5.3%. This material consisted of peripheral blood, taken on day 0 of AZD1222 vaccination. Receptors were obtained from an adult in good health.

The rearrangement links TRBV9 to TRBJ2-3; D ambiguous. V gave up 0 bases and J gave up 2 bases, with 16 bases separating them. Per the germline V gene, CDR1 is SGDLS and CDR2 is YYNGEE. This CDR3 is 17 amino acids long. CDR3 nucleotide sequence: TGTGCCAGCAGCGTAGGCTTCGGAGTTCAGGACACAGATACGCAGTATTTT. As protein: CASSVGFGVQDTDTQYF.

This clone was counted a single time. This chain links TRBV27 with TRBJ1-2; the D gene is possibly TRBD1 (5 bases). The CDR3 covers 16 residues. Germline V gives CDR1 MNHEY, CDR2 SMNVEV (reference sequence). V lost 6 bases, J lost 4 bases, and 21 bases lay in between. CDR3 amino acids: CASRGPLGDHSYGYTF. The CDR3 coding sequence is TGTGCCAGCAGGGGACCGTTGGGCGACCACTCCTATGGCTACACCTTC.

This chain uses TRBV7-2 with TRBJ1-6; no reliable D call. This CDR3 is 13 amino acids long. Germline CDR1 is SGHTA and CDR2 is FQGNSA. The germline V and J ends were trimmed by 5 bases and 7 bases, with 9 bases remaining between them. The CDR3 coding sequence is TGTGCCAGCAGCCAAGGAAGAAATTCACCCCTCCACTTT. This gives the protein CASSQGRNSPLHF.

The chain couples TRBV13 to TRBJ2-1; 13 bases fit TRBD2. The CDR3 spans 15 residues. V was clipped by 1 base and J by 7 bases; unmatched bases: 1. Germline CDR1 is PRHDT and CDR2 is FYEKMQ (reference sequence). This chain's CDR3 is CASSLEGLAGNEQFF. The CDR3 DNA reads TGTGCCAGCAGCTTAGAGGGACTAGCGGGAAATGAGCAGTTCTTC.

The chain joins TRBV10-2 to TRBJ1-3; D not certain. CDR1 and CDR2 (germline): WSHSY, SAAADI. The CDR3 extends over 15 amino acids. V was cut by 4 bases and J by 0 bases, with 10 bases left in between. This CDR3 is CASSVELNSGNTIYF. In DNA form, the CDR3 reads TGCGCCAGCAGTGTGGAACTCAACTCTGGAAACACCATATATTTT.

This chain connects TRBV11-3 to TRBJ2-3; D may be TRBD2 (7 bases). The CDR3 contains 16 residues. Deletions cut 5 bases from V and 3 bases from J, with 18 bases between. Germline V gives CDR1 SGHNT, CDR2 YENEEA. Here the CDR3 DNA reads TGTGCCAGCAGCCCGGGCGGGGGCGAGGTTACAGATACGCAGTATTTT. Its protein is CASSPGGGEVTDTQYF.

This clone was counted a few times. The chain links TRBV2 to TRBJ1-4, with TRBD1 matching over 8 bases. V lost 8 bases to trimming and J lost 7 bases; unmatched junction nucleotides: 9. The germline V gene encodes CDR1 SNHLY and CDR2 FYNNEI. The CDR3 length is 14 residues. CDR3 loop: CASGGDRMPEKLFF. The DNA of the CDR3 is TGTGCCAGCGGCGGGGACAGGATGCCTGAAAAACTGTTTTTT.

The chain combines TRBV5-4 with TRBJ1-2; 7 bases map to TRBD1. CDR1 and CDR2 from the germline V gene are SGHNT and YYREEE (reference sequence). The CDR3 has 15 residues. After removal of 4 bases from V and 6 bases from J, the junction contained 12 bases not matched to a gene. The CDR3 loop is CASSPGPGGLDGYTF. DNA of the CDR3: TGTGCCAGCAGCCCCGGACCAGGGGGTCTGGATGGCTACACCTTC.

The chain has TRBV4-1 and TRBJ1-2; 7 nucleotides agree with TRBD1. CDR3 length equals 16 residues. The junction had 11 bases not matched to a gene; V was cut back by 3 bases and J by 4 bases. Germline CDR1 MGHRA, CDR2 YSYEKL. The DNA for the CDR3 is TGCGCCAGCAGCCAGGAACAGGGGCTTAGCGGCTATGGCTACACCTTC. Protein product: CASSQEQGLSGYGYTF.

CDR3 in amino acids: CASSSRLAGGWETQYF. The CDR3 region has the DNA TGTGCCAGCAGCTCCAGACTAGCGGGAGGATGGGAGACCCAGTACTTC. The chain is built from TRBV7-2 and TRBJ2-5; 13 positions agree with TRBD2. CDR1 is SGHTA, CDR2 FQGNSA, per germline. The junction had 7 bases not matched to a gene; V was cut back by 4 bases and J by 5 bases. The CDR3 is made up of 16 amino acids.

The chain joins TRBV19 to TRBJ1-5, with 8 bases matching TRBD1. The V and J ends lost 6 bases and 15 bases, in that order; junction bases with no gene match: 16. The CDR3 contains 14 residues. CDR1 is LNHDA and CDR2 is SQIVND in the germline V gene (reference sequence). The chain's CDR3 is CASSARGKTGGSHF. The CDR3 DNA follows: TGTGCCAGTAGCGCAAGGGGGAAAACAGGGGGTTCGCATTTT.

J is TRBJ1-4 and V is TRBV7-9; TRBD1 might be the D (5 bases). Germline lookup yields CDR1 SEHNR and CDR2 FQNEAQ (reference sequence). Trimming shortened V by 4 bases and J by 8 bases, and 14 bases separated the two germline ends. There are 14 residues in the CDR3. CDR3 bases: TGTGCCAGCAGCTCAGAGTTGAAGGGGGAAAAACTGTTTTTT. The encoded protein is CASSSELKGEKLFF.

This clone appeared a few times. This sequence joins TRBV6-5 and TRBJ2-7; D call uncertain. V dropped 2 bases and J dropped 3 bases, with 11 bases sitting between them. CDR3 length equals 14 residues. Germline assignment: CDR1 MNHEY and CDR2 SVGAGI. In DNA form, the CDR3 reads TGTGCCAGCAGTTACGAAGGCAGGAGCTACGAGCAGTACTTC. It codes for CASSYEGRSYEQYF.

CDR3 amino acids: CASSNFPGDMNTEAFF. DNA of the CDR3: TGTGCCAGCAGTAATTTCCCCGGGGACATGAACACTGAAGCTTTCTTT. V is TRBV28 and J is TRBJ1-1, with D perhaps TRBD1 (6 bases). The CDR3 is made up of 16 amino acids. The germline V gene encodes CDR1 MDHEN and CDR2 SYDVKM. V was clipped by 5 bases and J by 0 bases, with 16 bases between them. The full variable domain, completed using reference TRBV28 and TRBJ1-1, is DVKVTQSSRYLVKRTGEKVFLECVQDMDHENMFWYRQDPGLGLRLIYFSYDVKMKEKGDIPEGYSVSREKKERFSLILESASTNQTSMYLCASSNFPGDMNTEAFFGQGTRLTVV.

The gene calls are TRBV14 and TRBJ2-7, with 8 bases identical to TRBD1. The CDR3 runs to 15 residues. Per germline, CDR1 SGHDN and CDR2 FVKESK. V gave up 4 bases and J gave up 0 bases; unmatched junction bases: 5. Here the CDR3 reads CASSRNRGASYEQYF. Written as DNA, the CDR3 is TGTGCCAGCAGCCGAAACAGGGGGGCCTCCTACGAGCAGTACTTC.

The gene calls are TRBV28 and TRBJ2-2; D is unclear. Germline lookup yields CDR1 MDHEN and CDR2 SYDVKM. CDR3 length equals 15 residues. The ends were cut back, 2 bases at V and 2 bases at J, with 9 bases in the middle. CDR3 bases: TGTGCCAGCAGTTTAAGGTCTTACAACACCGGGGAGCTGTTTTTT. Translated: CASSLRSYNTGELFF.

V usage is TRBV3-1 (or the pseudogene TRBV3-2) and J usage is TRBJ1-5; possibly TRBD1 for D (5 bases). Germline V gives CDR1 LGHDT, CDR2 YNNKEL (reference sequence). Trimming removed 1 base at V and 6 bases at J, with 10 bases between. This CDR3 has 14 amino acids. The CDR3 DNA is TGTGCCAGCAGCCAAGTCCAGGGAGGTCAGCCCCAGCATTTT. Translated, it gives CASSQVQGGQPQHF.

The count of this clone is one. The chain carries TRBV28 and TRBJ1-5; the match to TRBD1 covers 7 bases. Per germline, CDR1 MDHEN and CDR2 SYDVKM. This CDR3 is built from 15 residues. With V trimmed by 2 bases and J by 1 base, 2 bases remained unmatched. The CDR3: CASSLPQGSNQPQHF. In nucleotides, the CDR3 is TGTGCCAGCAGTTTACCACAGGGGAGCAATCAGCCCCAGCATTTT.

The chain uses TRBV27 and TRBJ1-1; D gene uncertain. V gave up 4 bases and J gave up 8 bases, with 11 bases separating them. Germline CDR1 reads MNHEY; CDR2 reads SMNVEV (reference sequence). CDR3 length: 12 residues. DNA of the CDR3: TGTGCCAGCAGTTCGGACCTGAGAGAAGCTTTCTTT. Translated, it gives CASSSDLREAFF.

This sequence joins TRBV4-1 and TRBJ2-7; D is ambiguous. Trimming cost V 4 bases and J 4 bases, with 20 bases left between them. This CDR3 is built from 16 residues. Per germline, CDR1 MGHRA and CDR2 YSYEKL. The DNA for the CDR3 is TGCGCCAGCAGCCGAGGCCATTCTCCGGACCCTTACGAGCAGTACTTC. It encodes CASSRGHSPDPYEQYF.

V gene TRBV18 combines with J gene TRBJ1-5, with 7 positions matching TRBD1. Germline V gives CDR1 KGHSH, CDR2 LQKENI. The V segment lost 5 bases and the J segment 3 bases; nucleotides outside the gene matches: 4. The CDR3 extends over 14 amino acids. CDR3 residues: CASSSQGNNQPQHF. DNA for the CDR3: TGTGCCAGCTCATCACAGGGGAACAATCAGCCCCAGCATTTT. Supplemented by reference TRBV18 and TRBJ1-5, the full variable domain reads NAGVMQNPRHLVRRRGQEARLRCSPMKGHSHVYWYRQLPEEGLKFMVYLQKENIIDESGMPKERFSAEFPKEGPSILRIQQVVRGDSAAYFCASSSQGNNQPQHFGDGTRLSIL.

The chain joins TRBV19 to TRBJ2-3; unclear D gene. Per germline, CDR1 LNHDA and CDR2 SQIVND (reference sequence). The CDR3 length is 14 residues. Trimming took 11 bases from V and 0 from J, leaving 15 bases between them. As DNA, the CDR3 is TGTGCCGTTAGGGCAGCGTCTAGCACAGATACGCAGTATTTT. Translated, it gives CAVRAASSTDTQYF.

The V call is TRBV6-5, the J call TRBJ1-2; D gene uncertain. The V gene lost 4 bases and the J gene lost 6 bases, with 12 bases spanning the gap. Germline lookup yields CDR1 MNHEY and CDR2 SVGAGI. CDR3 length: 13 amino acids. CDR3 in amino acids: CASSSGSRDGYTF. Here the CDR3 DNA reads TGTGCCAGCAGTTCCGGGTCGAGGGATGGCTACACCTTC.

The V and J genes are TRBV5-8 and TRBJ1-6; TRBD1 aligns across 11 bases. CDR1 is SGHTS, CDR2 YDEGEE, per germline. CDR3 size: 16 residues. V was clipped by 5 bases and J by 9 bases; unmatched bases: 10. In DNA form, the CDR3 reads TGTGCCAGCAGGGACCGGGACAGGGGGTCGGGTTCACCCCTCCACTTT. Protein product: CASRDRDRGSGSPLHF.

J is TRBJ2-1 and V is TRBV7-3, with TRBD2 matching over 7 bases. The V segment lost 5 bases and the J segment 0 bases; nucleotides outside the gene matches: 7. CDR1 and CDR2 (germline): SGHTA, FQGTGA. This CDR3 has 16 residues. This chain's CDR3 is CASSPGAGSSYNEQFF. The DNA for the CDR3 is TGTGCCAGCAGCCCTGGAGCGGGGAGCTCCTACAATGAGCAGTTCTTC.

The chain couples TRBV18 to TRBJ1-5, with TRBD1 identical over 11 bases. The CDR3 runs to 21 residues. Looked up from germline, CDR1 is KGHSH and CDR2 is LQKENI. V shed 1 base and J 3 bases; nucleotides not matched to a gene: 17. This CDR3 is CASSPQNMRTGGEFSNQPQHF. DNA of the CDR3: TGTGCCAGCTCACCACAGAATATGCGGACAGGGGGCGAGTTTTCCAATCAGCCCCAGCATTTT.

The V gene is TRBV5-5, the J gene TRBJ2-1; D gene ambiguous. V shed 2 bases and J shed 4 bases, with 7 bases lying between them. Germline V gene sequence: CDR1 SGHKS, CDR2 YYEKEE (reference sequence). This CDR3 has 13 residues. CDR3 bases: TGTGCCAGCAGCTTATCAGAGTACAATGAGCAGTTCTTC. The encoded protein is CASSLSEYNEQFF. The full variable domain, rest sourced from reference TRBV5-5 and TRBJ2-1, is DAGVTQSPTHLIKTRGQQVTLRCSPISGHKSVSWYQQVLGQGPQFIFQYYEKEERGRGNFPDRFSARQFPNYSSELNVNALLLGDSALYLCASSLSEYNEQFFGPGTRLTVL.

V usage is TRBV19 and J usage is TRBJ1-1; D not resolved. Germline V gene lookup returns CDR1 LNHDA and CDR2 SQIVND (reference sequence). The CDR3 spans 13 residues. Trimming stripped 5 bases from V and 1 base from J, with 8 bases between. CDR3 protein: CASSEGTNTEAFF. In DNA form, the CDR3 reads TGTGCCAGTAGTGAAGGAACGAACACTGAAGCTTTCTTT.

V is TRBV7-3 and J is TRBJ2-2, with D perhaps matching TRBD1 or TRBD2 (6 bases each). CDR1 SGHTA and CDR2 FQGTGA come from the germline V gene. The CDR3 totals 18 residues. V was trimmed by 5 bases and J by 2 bases, leaving 21 bases between them. The CDR3 DNA is TGTGCCAGCAGCCAGGAGGGGGTTAGGACTCTCAACACCGGGGAGCTGTTTTTT. As protein: CASSQEGVRTLNTGELFF.

V usage is TRBV28 and J usage is TRBJ1-1; TRBD1 aligns across 7 bases. The ends lost 4 bases at V and 7 bases at J; junction bases unmatched: 9. The CDR3 is 14 amino acids. Looked up from germline, CDR1 is MDHEN and CDR2 is SYDVKM. CDR3 region: CASSWRGPGGEAFF. The DNA of the CDR3 is TGTGCCAGCAGTTGGAGAGGGCCAGGGGGTGAAGCTTTCTTT.

The V and J genes are TRBV14 and TRBJ2-3; D possibly corresponds to TRBD2 (6 bases). Germline lookup yields CDR1 SGHDN and CDR2 FVKESK. V shed 1 base and J shed 2 bases, with 10 bases lying between them. The CDR3 totals 15 residues. CDR3 nucleotides: TGTGCCAGCAGCCAAGGGGGACTTACCACAGATACGCAGTATTTT. This sequence encodes CASSQGGLTTDTQYF.

This chain joins TRBV19 and TRBJ2-7; D uncertain. The V end lost 3 bases, the J end lost 3 bases, and 6 bases lay between the germline ends. Per the germline V gene, CDR1 is LNHDA and CDR2 is SQIVND (reference sequence). The length of the CDR3 is 12 residues. Here the CDR3 reads CASSMGRYEQYF. The CDR3 coding sequence is TGTGCCAGTAGTATGGGTCGCTACGAGCAGTACTTC.